This is a list of T cell receptor beta chains from one sample in a study of human T cells and chemical hapten exposure. TCRdb re-derived calls from the RACE reads in MiXCR, one entry per CDR3 protein. The table shows about 93,000 distinct CDR3 sequences, with about 8.6% occurring only once. Sequences were obtained from whole blood. The receptors here all came from a female donor in good health. Some clones in this sample may be carry-over from other donors' samples. Each CDR3 is given with its conserved first and last residue. D genes are given only for firm matches. Some rows mark clone size as missing; the rest say once, few, many or name a class of expanded clone.

d_call: NA; j_call: TRBJ1-5; v_call: TRBV28; clone_size: many; cdr3_aa: CASSLPGPKAYSNQPQHF; cdr3_nt: TGTGCCAGCAGTTTACCGGGACCTAAAGCCTATAGCAATCAGCCCCAGCATTTT
d_call: TRBD2; j_call: TRBJ2-3; v_call: TRBV24-1; clone_size: many; cdr3_aa: CATRESGRAAQYF; cdr3_nt: TGTGCCACCAGGGAAAGCGGGAGGGCCGCGCAGTATTTT
d_call: TRBD1; j_call: TRBJ1-5; v_call: TRBV30; clone_size: few; cdr3_aa: CAWSTGTGGRSNQPQHF; cdr3_nt: TGTGCCTGGAGTACCGGGACAGGGGGCCGGAGCAATCAGCCCCAGCATTTT
d_call: NA; j_call: TRBJ1-1; v_call: TRBV19; clone_size: few; cdr3_aa: CASRGREPEAFF; cdr3_nt: TGTGCCAGTAGGGGCCGGGAGCCTGAAGCTTTCTTT
d_call: NA; j_call: TRBJ1-2; v_call: TRBV25-1; clone_size: few; cdr3_aa: CASGPPGTHYGYTF; cdr3_nt: TGTGCCAGTGGTCCTCCCGGGACGCACTATGGCTACACCTTC
d_call: NA; j_call: TRBJ2-2; v_call: TRBV7-3; clone_size: NA; cdr3_aa: CASSSGPADPRTGELFF; cdr3_nt: TGTGCCAGCAGCTCAGGTCCGGCGGACCCTCGGACCGGGGAGCTGTTTTTT
d_call: TRBD2; j_call: TRBJ2-3; v_call: TRBV10-2; clone_size: few; cdr3_aa: CATWTSGTDTQYF; cdr3_nt: TGCGCCACCTGGACTAGCGGCACAGATACGCAGTATTTT
d_call: TRBD2; j_call: TRBJ2-1; v_call: TRBV11-1; clone_size: few; cdr3_aa: CASSSRTSGPEQFF; cdr3_nt: TGTGCCAGCAGCTCGCGGACTAGCGGACCAGAGCAGTTCTTC
d_call: TRBD2; j_call: TRBJ2-1; v_call: TRBV29-1; clone_size: few; cdr3_aa: CSVRLAGTIHEQFF; cdr3_nt: TGCAGCGTCCGACTAGCGGGAACCATCCATGAGCAGTTCTTC
d_call: NA; j_call: TRBJ2-2; v_call: TRBV7-8; clone_size: NA; cdr3_aa: CASSLDLGSNTGELFF; cdr3_nt: TGTGCCAGCAGCTTAGATCTGGGCTCGAACACCGGGGAGCTGTTTTTT
d_call: NA; j_call: TRBJ1-6; v_call: TRBV7-9; clone_size: many; cdr3_aa: CASSLIGDSPLHF; cdr3_nt: TGTGCCAGCAGCTTAATTGGGGATTCACCCCTCCACTTT
d_call: TRBD2; j_call: TRBJ2-1; v_call: TRBV30; clone_size: many; cdr3_aa: CAWTYRSGSNEQFF; cdr3_nt: TGTGCCTGGACCTACCGAAGCGGGAGCAATGAGCAGTTCTTC
d_call: NA; j_call: TRBJ2-1; v_call: TRBV20-1; clone_size: many; cdr3_aa: CSARALVRDTNEQFF; cdr3_nt: TGCAGTGCTAGAGCTCTAGTTAGGGACACCAATGAGCAGTTCTTC
d_call: NA; j_call: TRBJ1-1; v_call: TRBV5-1; clone_size: NA; cdr3_aa: CASSLGPTEVNTEAFF; cdr3_nt: TGCGCCAGCAGCTTGGGGCCGACGGAAGTGAACACTGAAGCTTTCTTT
d_call: NA; j_call: TRBJ2-1; v_call: TRBV7-2; clone_size: NA; cdr3_aa: CASSLNIGRDEQFF; cdr3_nt: TGTGCCAGCAGCTTAAATATAGGACGTGATGAGCAGTTCTTC
d_call: TRBD1; j_call: TRBJ1-2; v_call: TRBV6-5; clone_size: many; cdr3_aa: CASSYGTGGYGYTF; cdr3_nt: TGTGCCAGCAGTTACGGGACAGGGGGCTATGGCTACACCTTC
d_call: TRBD2; j_call: TRBJ2-1; v_call: TRBV18; clone_size: many; cdr3_aa: CASSPGLAGGEQFF; cdr3_nt: TGTGCCAGCTCACCGGGACTAGCGGGAGGTGAGCAGTTCTTC
d_call: NA; j_call: TRBJ1-1; v_call: TRBV27; clone_size: NA; cdr3_aa: CAIKEAANTEAFF; cdr3_nt: TGTGCCATCAAGGAGGCAGCAAATACTGAAGCTTTCTTT
d_call: TRBD1; j_call: TRBJ1-5; v_call: TRBV4-3; clone_size: few; cdr3_aa: CASSQETSGGSNQPQHF; cdr3_nt: TGCGCCAGCAGCCAAGAGACTTCAGGGGGCTCCAATCAGCCCCAGCATTTT
d_call: NA; j_call: TRBJ2-3; v_call: TRBV6-2/TRBV6-3; clone_size: few; cdr3_aa: CASSYSLSAAVADNTQYF; cdr3_nt: TGTGCCAGCAGTTACTCCCTCAGTGCGGCGGTGGCGGATAATACGCAGTATTTT
d_call: NA; j_call: TRBJ2-7; v_call: TRBV11-1; clone_size: NA; cdr3_aa: CASSFDAVYEQYF; cdr3_nt: TGTGCCAGCAGTTTCGACGCGGTCTACGAGCAGTACTTC
d_call: NA; j_call: TRBJ2-5; v_call: TRBV29-1; clone_size: NA; cdr3_aa: CSGAGHGKTQYF; cdr3_nt: TGCAGCGGCGCGGGACATGGAAAGACCCAGTACTTC
d_call: TRBD2; j_call: TRBJ2-1; v_call: TRBV25-1; clone_size: NA; cdr3_aa: CASSVSGTFNNEQFF; cdr3_nt: TGTGCCAGCAGTGTTAGCGGGACCTTCAACAATGAGCAGTTCTTC
d_call: NA; j_call: TRBJ1-5; v_call: TRBV7-2; clone_size: NA; cdr3_aa: CASSFSRNQPQHF; cdr3_nt: TGTGCCAGCAGCTTCTCCAGGAATCAGCCCCAGCATTTT
d_call: TRBD1; j_call: TRBJ2-1; v_call: TRBV6-1; clone_size: many; cdr3_aa: CASSGGQGGVDEQFF; cdr3_nt: TGTGCCAGCAGTGGGGGACAGGGGGGAGTGGATGAGCAGTTCTTC
d_call: NA; j_call: TRBJ2-3; v_call: TRBV5-1; clone_size: many; cdr3_aa: CASSSSRKDTQYF; cdr3_nt: TGCGCCAGCAGCTCCAGTCGAAAAGATACGCAGTATTTT
d_call: TRBD1; j_call: TRBJ1-5; v_call: TRBV2; clone_size: few; cdr3_aa: CASRGRTGKMNQPQHF; cdr3_nt: TGTGCCAGCAGGGGTAGGACAGGGAAAATGAATCAGCCCCAGCATTTT
d_call: NA; j_call: TRBJ1-1; v_call: TRBV12-3/TRBV12-4; clone_size: many; cdr3_aa: CASSPLTEAFF; cdr3_nt: TGTGCCAGCAGCCCTCTTACTGAAGCTTTCTTT
d_call: NA; j_call: TRBJ2-7; v_call: TRBV20-1; clone_size: few; cdr3_aa: CSAARDDTYEQYF; cdr3_nt: TGCAGTGCTGCCCGGGACGACACCTACGAGCAGTACTTC
d_call: TRBD2; j_call: TRBJ2-3; v_call: TRBV27; clone_size: NA; cdr3_aa: CASNEVAGSTDTQYF; cdr3_nt: TGTGCCAGCAACGAGGTAGCGGGGAGCACAGATACGCAGTATTTT
d_call: NA; j_call: TRBJ2-4; v_call: TRBV7-2; clone_size: many; cdr3_aa: CASSLGPSNIQYF; cdr3_nt: TGTGCCAGCAGCTTGGGACCCAGCAACATTCAGTACTTC
d_call: TRBD1; j_call: TRBJ2-3; v_call: TRBV7-6; clone_size: many; cdr3_aa: CASSIGTDLSTDTQYF; cdr3_nt: TGTGCCAGCAGCATAGGGACAGACCTCAGCACAGATACGCAGTATTTT
d_call: NA; j_call: TRBJ2-3; v_call: TRBV6-5; clone_size: many; cdr3_aa: CATSTALAWYF; cdr3_nt: TGTGCCACCTCGACCGCTCTAGCTTGGTATTTT
d_call: NA; j_call: TRBJ1-3; v_call: TRBV6-6; clone_size: many; cdr3_aa: CASSPLGGRSGNTIYF; cdr3_nt: TGTGCCAGCAGTCCTTTAGGAGGCCGCTCTGGAAACACCATATATTTT
d_call: NA; j_call: TRBJ2-3; v_call: TRBV29-1; clone_size: many; cdr3_aa: CSVVQQGPDTQYF; cdr3_nt: TGCAGCGTAGTCCAGCAGGGGCCAGATACGCAGTATTTT
d_call: TRBD1; j_call: TRBJ1-6; v_call: TRBV2; clone_size: NA; cdr3_aa: CASSVYRDRLNSPLHF; cdr3_nt: TGTGCCAGCAGTGTTTACCGGGACAGGCTGAATTCACCCCTCCACTTT
d_call: NA; j_call: TRBJ2-7; v_call: TRBV20-1; clone_size: NA; cdr3_aa: CSAAGPSYEQYF; cdr3_nt: TGCAGTGCGGCCGGGCCCTCCTACGAGCAGTACTTC
d_call: NA; j_call: TRBJ2-1; v_call: TRBV5-5; clone_size: NA; cdr3_aa: CASSHEPGGYNEQFF; cdr3_nt: TGTGCCAGCAGCCACGAGCCGGGTGGCTACAATGAGCAGTTCTTC
d_call: TRBD1; j_call: TRBJ1-5; v_call: TRBV6-6; clone_size: NA; cdr3_aa: CASRKTGQSNQPQHF; cdr3_nt: TGTGCCAGCAGGAAGACGGGACAGAGCAATCAGCCCCAGCATTTT
d_call: NA; j_call: TRBJ1-4; v_call: TRBV21-1; clone_size: NA; cdr3_aa: CASSKAGQRNEKLFF; cdr3_nt: TGTGCCAGCAGCAAAGCCGGACAGCGGAATGAAAAACTGTTTTTT
d_call: TRBD1; j_call: TRBJ1-2; v_call: TRBV12-3/TRBV12-4; clone_size: NA; cdr3_aa: CASSSTGDSGYTF; cdr3_nt: TGTGCCAGCAGTTCTACAGGGGACTCGGGCTACACCTTC
d_call: NA; j_call: TRBJ2-2; v_call: TRBV10-3; clone_size: NA; cdr3_aa: CATGDGVNTGELFF; cdr3_nt: TGTGCCACCGGGGACGGAGTAAACACCGGGGAGCTGTTTTTT
d_call: NA; j_call: TRBJ1-5; v_call: TRBV7-9; clone_size: NA; cdr3_aa: CASSLAGPAYQPQHF; cdr3_nt: TGTGCCAGCAGCTTAGCGGGCCCGGCTTATCAGCCCCAGCATTTT
d_call: NA; j_call: TRBJ1-1; v_call: TRBV3-1; clone_size: NA; cdr3_aa: CASSQRQPQGNTEAFF; cdr3_nt: TGTGCCAGCAGCCAAAGGCAACCCCAGGGGAACACTGAAGCTTTCTTT
d_call: NA; j_call: TRBJ1-6; v_call: TRBV20-1; clone_size: few; cdr3_aa: CSATPGLMEGNSPLHF; cdr3_nt: TGCAGTGCCACGCCAGGCCTCATGGAAGGGAATTCACCCCTCCACTTT
d_call: TRBD1; j_call: TRBJ1-2; v_call: TRBV10-3; clone_size: NA; cdr3_aa: CAIYWTGYGYTF; cdr3_nt: TGTGCCATTTACTGGACAGGGTATGGCTACACCTTC
d_call: NA; j_call: TRBJ1-5; v_call: TRBV6-6; clone_size: NA; cdr3_aa: CASSTPGQYNQPQHF; cdr3_nt: TGTGCCAGCAGTACCCCCGGACAGTACAATCAGCCCCAGCATTTT
d_call: NA; j_call: TRBJ2-3; v_call: TRBV19; clone_size: NA; cdr3_aa: CASSVQTDTQYF; cdr3_nt: TGTGCCAGTAGTGTGCAGACAGATACGCAGTATTTT
d_call: NA; j_call: TRBJ2-3; v_call: TRBV27; clone_size: NA; cdr3_aa: CATGTFRGTDTQYF; cdr3_nt: TGTGCCACCGGGACCTTTAGGGGCACAGATACGCAGTATTTT
d_call: NA; j_call: TRBJ2-7; v_call: TRBV28; clone_size: few; cdr3_aa: CASSFPTSPQREQYF; cdr3_nt: TGTGCCAGCAGTTTTCCAACTAGCCCTCAACGAGAGCAGTACTTC
d_call: NA; j_call: TRBJ2-1; v_call: TRBV29-1; clone_size: many; cdr3_aa: CSVGPKVDEQFF; cdr3_nt: TGCAGCGTTGGGCCGAAGGTCGATGAGCAGTTCTTC
d_call: TRBD2; j_call: TRBJ2-1; v_call: TRBV29-1; clone_size: many; cdr3_aa: CSVIRTSGRPNEQFF; cdr3_nt: TGCAGCGTAATTAGGACTAGCGGGAGGCCCAATGAGCAGTTCTTC
d_call: TRBD2; j_call: TRBJ2-5; v_call: TRBV29-1; clone_size: few; cdr3_aa: CSAPLVAGEGETQYF; cdr3_nt: TGCAGCGCGCCCCTTGTAGCGGGAGAGGGAGAGACCCAGTACTTC
d_call: NA; j_call: TRBJ1-5; v_call: TRBV6-6; clone_size: few; cdr3_aa: CASTRDVSNQPQHF; cdr3_nt: TGTGCCAGCACCCGGGACGTAAGCAATCAGCCCCAGCATTTT
d_call: NA; j_call: TRBJ1-6; v_call: TRBV12-3/TRBV12-4; clone_size: NA; cdr3_aa: CASSWGSNSPLHF; cdr3_nt: TGTGCCAGCAGTTGGGGCTCAAATTCACCCCTCCACTTT
d_call: TRBD1; j_call: TRBJ1-2; v_call: TRBV6-4; clone_size: many; cdr3_aa: CASSPGQGGGYGYTF; cdr3_nt: TGTGCCAGCAGTCCCGGACAGGGTGGAGGCTATGGCTACACCTTC
d_call: NA; j_call: TRBJ2-7; v_call: TRBV28; clone_size: few; cdr3_aa: CASRNSGVGYEQYF; cdr3_nt: TGTGCCAGCAGGAACTCGGGAGTCGGCTACGAGCAGTACTTC
d_call: TRBD1; j_call: TRBJ1-6; v_call: TRBV28; clone_size: few; cdr3_aa: CASTPDRGFNSPLHF; cdr3_nt: TGTGCCAGCACCCCAGACAGGGGCTTTAATTCACCCCTCCACTTT
d_call: TRBD1; j_call: TRBJ2-3; v_call: TRBV29-1; clone_size: many; cdr3_aa: CSACIQGKGGTDTQYF; cdr3_nt: TGCAGCGCCTGCATACAGGGGAAAGGGGGCACAGATACGCAGTATTTT
d_call: NA; j_call: TRBJ2-2; v_call: TRBV12-5; clone_size: few; cdr3_aa: CASGFTGNANTGELFF; cdr3_nt: TGTGCTAGTGGTTTTACAGGAAACGCGAACACCGGGGAGCTGTTTTTT